One sample yielded the 30 T cell receptor beta chains listed below, sequenced in a study of shared clonotypes between healthy human individuals. Repertoires were generated with immunoSEQ multiplex PCR, while TCRdb's copy carries only in-frame clones and drops some. The sample consists of 850,000 to 1,100,000 clones, around three quarters of them appearing once. Sample: memory CD4+ T cells from PBMCs. As for subset: CD45RA-negative fraction. The source of these receptors is a man aged 18 to 35 in good health. Some clones in this sample may be carry-over from other donors' samples.

V usage is TRBV2 and J usage is TRBJ2-2; D is possibly TRBD2 (6 bases). Germline CDR1 SNHLY, CDR2 FYNNEI. The CDR3 is 12 residues long. Trimming took 7 bases from V and 6 from J, leaving 9 bases between them. As DNA, the CDR3 is TGTGCCAGCACCTCGGGGGCCGGGGAGCTGTTTTTT. Its protein is CASTSGAGELFF.

V usage is TRBV7-2 and J usage is TRBJ2-1; 9 bases align to TRBD1. Germline trimming cut 5 bases from V and 5 bases from J; bases unmatched to any gene: 10. Germline CDR1 and CDR2: SGHTA and FQGNSA. This CDR3 has 16 residues. The CDR3 sequence is CASSADRDRADNEQFF. Written as DNA, the CDR3 is TGTGCCAGCAGCGCCGACCGGGACAGGGCCGACAATGAGCAGTTCTTC.

The chain uses TRBV7-2 and TRBJ1-2, with D maybe TRBD1 (5 bases). CDR1 and CDR2 (germline): SGHTA, FQGNSA. V was clipped by 3 bases and J by 6 bases, with 8 bases between them. CDR3 length: 12 amino acids. The CDR3 DNA reads as TGTGCCAGCAGCTTCGGGACTCATGGCTACACCTTC. Protein: CASSFGTHGYTF.

This chain links TRBV28 with TRBJ2-7; D is unresolved. The CDR3 covers 14 residues. Per the germline V gene, CDR1 is MDHEN and CDR2 is SYDVKM. With 4 bases removed from V and 1 base from J, the gap between germline ends came to 11 bases. The CDR3 DNA reads as TGTGCCAGCAGTTCTCCTTCCTTATCCTACGAGCAGTACTTC. It specifies CASSSPSLSYEQYF.

The chain is built from TRBV5-1 and TRBJ2-3; 10 bases are shared with TRBD2. J was trimmed by 4 bases and V by 3 bases; bases with no gene match: 8. CDR1 is SGHRS, CDR2 YFSETQ, per germline. The CDR3 has 16 residues. The CDR3 is CASSSSLAGASDTQYF. The CDR3 DNA reads TGCGCCAGCAGCTCGTCCCTAGCGGGAGCCTCAGATACGCAGTATTTT.

V gene TRBV5-1 combines with J gene TRBJ2-3; D gene uncertain. Per the germline V gene, CDR1 is SGHRS and CDR2 is YFSETQ. V gave up 1 base and J gave up 5 bases, with 2 bases separating them. The CDR3 loop spans 11 amino acids. DNA of the CDR3: TGCGCCAGCAGCTTGAAAGATACGCAGTATTTT. Protein product: CASSLKDTQYF.

The chain couples TRBV2 to TRBJ2-7; D not certain. Trimming took 3 bases from V and 3 from J, leaving 9 bases between them. The CDR3 consists of 13 residues. Germline CDR1 is SNHLY and CDR2 is FYNNEI. The CDR3 region has the DNA TGTGCCAGCAGTGATTTTGTGAACTACGAGCAGTACTTC. Encoded protein: CASSDFVNYEQYF. The entire variable domain, with the rest obtained from reference TRBV2 and TRBJ2-7, is as follows: EPEVTQTPSHQVTQMGQEVILRCVPISNHLYFYWYRQILGQKVEFLVSFYNNEISEKSEIFDDQFSVERPDGSNFTLKIRSTKLEDSAMYFCASSDFVNYEQYFGPGTRLTVT.

The V call is TRBV27, the J call TRBJ2-5; 10 bases agree with TRBD1. The J segment lost 1 base and the V segment lost 2 bases, leaving 22 bases of the junction unmatched. The V gene's germline CDR1 is MNHEY and CDR2 SMNVEV (reference sequence). This CDR3 has 22 residues. The CDR3 protein is CASSLPHRPRTGGEKGQETQYF. The CDR3 DNA reads TGTGCCAGCAGTTTACCCCATCGCCCAAGGACAGGGGGGGAGAAGGGCCAAGAGACCCAGTACTTC.

Notes on this clone: This CDR3 is also generated by other DNA sequences in the sample. V is TRBV6-6 and J is TRBJ2-3; D ambiguous. Germline lookup yields CDR1 MNHNY and CDR2 SVGAGI (reference sequence). Deletions cut 0 bases from V and 0 bases from J, with 4 bases between. The CDR3 is 14 residues long. CDR3 sequence (DNA): TGTGCCAGCAGTTACTCAGGCAGCACAGATACGCAGTATTTT. This codes for CASSYSGSTDTQYF.

The chain combines TRBV9 with TRBJ2-7, with 9 nucleotides matching TRBD1. There are 15 residues in the CDR3. Germline V gene lookup returns CDR1 SGDLS and CDR2 YYNGEE. V trimming: 0 bases; J trimming: 6 bases; junction bases outside the gene matches: 7. CDR3 sequence reads: CASSVVWDRESEQYF. CDR3 DNA sequence: TGTGCCAGCAGCGTAGTTTGGGACAGGGAGAGCGAGCAGTACTTC.

The J gene is TRBJ2-2, the V gene TRBV19; D perhaps matches TRBD1 (6 bases). V lost 6 bases, J lost 5 bases, and 22 bases lay in between. Per the germline V gene, CDR1 is LNHDA and CDR2 is SQIVND (reference sequence). This CDR3 contains 17 residues. The chain's CDR3 is CASRILSVGARTGELFF. In DNA form, the CDR3 reads TGTGCCAGTAGAATTCTCTCAGTGGGGGCGAGGACCGGGGAGCTGTTTTTT.

J is TRBJ2-7 and V is TRBV4-2; D not certain. Germline V gene lookup returns CDR1 LGHNA and CDR2 YNFKEQ. The CDR3 covers 15 residues. Between the trimmed V and J ends, which lost 1 base and 1 base, there was a span of 11 bases. The CDR3 sequence is CASSQVSTASYEQYF. The CDR3, as DNA: TGTGCCAGCAGCCAAGTTTCTACCGCATCCTACGAGCAGTACTTC.

The table lists this clone with a few counts. The rearrangement links TRBV18 to TRBJ1-2; D gene ambiguous. The CDR3 consists of 14 residues. Trimming removed 3 bases from V and 8 bases from J, with 16 bases in between. CDR1 is KGHSH, CDR2 LQKENI, per germline. CDR3 DNA sequence: TGTGCCAGCTCACCGCTCTCCTATGTAGAGGGCTACACCTTC. Its protein is CASSPLSYVEGYTF.

Remarks on this clone: At the DNA level, this CDR3 is encoded by other sequences in the same sample as well. The chain has TRBV7-3 and TRBJ1-1, with D uncertain. CDR3 size: 13 residues. Germline V gene sequence: CDR1 SGHTA, CDR2 FQGTGA. V was cut by 2 bases and J by 0 bases, with 4 bases left in between. This CDR3 is CASSLSLNTEAFF. CDR3 bases: TGTGCCAGCAGCTTATCCCTGAACACTGAAGCTTTCTTT.

The chain employs TRBV28 and TRBJ1-3; tentative D call: TRBD1 (5 bases). Germline CDR1 is MDHEN and CDR2 is SYDVKM. The germline V and J ends were trimmed by 8 bases and 4 bases, with 21 bases remaining between them. The CDR3 loop spans 16 amino acids. CDR3 loop: CASSGVSGTVGNTIYF. The DNA of the CDR3 is TGTGCCAGCTCCGGGGTGTCAGGGACGGTCGGAAACACCATATATTTT.

V is TRBV6-1 and J is TRBJ1-4, with 9 bases identical to TRBD1. The trim removed 1 base at V and 6 bases at J, leaving 6 bases unmatched. CDR1 MNHNS and CDR2 SASEGT come from the germline V gene. This CDR3 region has 16 residues. The CDR3 DNA sequence: TGTGCCAGCAGTGAAGGGTTCACAGGGGGCCATGAAAAACTGTTTTTT. It specifies CASSEGFTGGHEKLFF.

This clone was seen only once. The genes are TRBV30 and TRBJ1-1; D unclear. Germline assignment: CDR1 GTSNPN and CDR2 SVGIG (reference sequence). The CDR3 covers 15 residues. Trimming removed 3 bases from V and 4 bases from J, with 18 bases in between. The CDR3, as DNA: TGTGCCTGGAGCCCCAGGACCATAATTGGCACTGAAGCTTTCTTT. This gives the protein CAWSPRTIIGTEAFF. The whole variable domain, remainder taken from reference TRBV30 and TRBJ1-1, is SQTIHQWPATLVQPVGSPLSLECTVEGTSNPNLYWYRQAAGRGLQLLFYSVGIGQISSEVPQNLSASRPQDRQFILSSKKLLLSDSGFYLCAWSPRTIIGTEAFFGQGTRLTVV.

The chain carries TRBV5-4 and TRBJ1-2; 7 bases map to TRBD1. Germline V gene sequence: CDR1 SGHNT, CDR2 YYREEE (reference sequence). The CDR3 sequence is 15 residues long. V lost 4 bases to trimming and J lost 2 bases; unmatched junction nucleotides: 8. The CDR3 protein is CASSLGGAVNYGYTF. Written as DNA, the CDR3 is TGTGCCAGCAGCCTAGGGGGCGCGGTGAACTATGGCTACACCTTC.

This chain links TRBV7-3 with TRBJ2-3, with 8 bases lining up with TRBD2. Per germline, CDR1 SGHTA and CDR2 FQGTGA. V was pared by 5 bases and J by 2 bases, with 6 bases of the junction left unmatched. This CDR3 region has 15 residues. The chain's CDR3 is CASSPTSAYTDTQYF. CDR3 DNA: TGTGCCAGCAGCCCGACTAGCGCTTACACAGATACGCAGTATTTT.

The chain has TRBV11-2 and TRBJ1-5; D ambiguous. Trimming removed 4 bases from V and 6 bases from J, with 10 bases in between. This CDR3 is 13 amino acids long. Germline values: CDR1 SGHAT, CDR2 FQNNGV. CDR3 coding DNA: TGTGCCAGCAGCTCCGGTCCTATTCAGCCCCAGCATTTT. It encodes CASSSGPIQPQHF.

The CDR3 protein is CASSQDMGLKETQYF. CDR3 sequence (DNA): TGCGCCAGCAGCCAAGATATGGGGCTGAAAGAGACCCAGTACTTC. V is TRBV4-1 and J is TRBJ2-5; D perhaps matches TRBD1 (5 bases). V was clipped by 0 bases and J by 3 bases, with 11 bases between them. Germline V gives CDR1 MGHRA, CDR2 YSYEKL. This CDR3 has 15 amino acids.

The chain is built from TRBV4-2 and TRBJ1-4, with D possibly being TRBD1 (5 bases). V lost 4 bases and J 8 bases, leaving 23 bases between the germline ends. Germline values: CDR1 LGHNA, CDR2 YNFKEQ. The CDR3 totals 17 residues. CDR3 protein: CASSPAGTSGAGEKLFF. CDR3 sequence (DNA): TGTGCCAGCAGCCCGGCCGGGACTTCTGGAGCGGGCGAAAAACTGTTTTTT.

The rearrangement links TRBV4-2 to TRBJ2-6, with D possibly matching TRBD1 (5 bases). This CDR3 comprises 16 residues. Germline V lookup: CDR1 LGHNA, CDR2 YNFKEQ. V was trimmed by 4 bases and J by 2 bases, leaving 12 bases between them. DNA for the CDR3: TGTGCCAGCAGCCCCCCAACAGGCCCTGGGGCCAACGTCCTGACTTTC. This translates into CASSPPTGPGANVLTF.

This clone has just a few counts. Because the CDR3's place on the DNA is in doubt, the DNA is left out and the CDR3 is given as listed by TCRdb. V usage is TRBV28 and J usage is TRBJ2-3; the listed D gene, TRBD2, was not tested against the DNA. CDR1 is MDHEN and CDR2 is SYDVKM in the germline V gene. From its first to its last residue, the CDR3 has 16 amino acids. The CDR3 region is CASSTSQGGRADTQYF.

The rearrangement uses TRBV28 and TRBJ1-4; the D gene is possibly TRBD1 (5 bases). The CDR3 spans 14 residues. Trimming took 6 bases from V and 10 from J, leaving 18 bases between them. Germline CDR1 and CDR2: MDHEN and SYDVKM. The CDR3 sequence: CASRLRRVEGKLFF. As DNA, the CDR3 is TGTGCCAGCAGACTCCGCAGGGTGGAGGGAAAACTGTTTTTT.

For this clone: The sample contains more than one DNA sequence encoding this CDR3. This chain links TRBV18 with TRBJ2-1; 13 nucleotides agree with TRBD2. This CDR3 is 16 amino acids long. Germline trimming cut 0 bases from V and 9 bases from J; bases unmatched to any gene: 5. Germline V gene lookup returns CDR1 KGHSH and CDR2 LQKENI. CDR3 DNA sequence: TGTGCCAGCTCACCACCGCAACTAGCGGGAGGGGGTGAGCAGTTCTTC. Residues: CASSPPQLAGGGEQFF.

The chain couples TRBV7-6 to TRBJ2-6; D may be TRBD2 (5 bases). The CDR3 length is 16 residues. Deletions cut 2 bases from V and 2 bases from J, with 10 bases between. CDR1 is SGHVS, CDR2 FNYEAQ, per germline. This chain's CDR3 is CASSLLGVTGANVLTF. Here the CDR3 DNA reads TGTGCCAGCAGCTTATTGGGAGTAACTGGGGCCAACGTCCTGACTTTC.

V usage is TRBV29-1 and J usage is TRBJ2-5; the D is unclear. Trimming removed 5 bases at V and 2 bases at J, with 18 bases between. CDR1 is SQVTM, CDR2 ANQGSEA, per germline. CDR3 length equals 15 residues. Here the CDR3 reads CSVRLGRDPQETQYF. DNA of the CDR3: TGCAGCGTTCGACTTGGCAGAGACCCACAAGAGACCCAGTACTTC.

The J gene is TRBJ1-2, the V gene TRBV29-1, with a possible D match to TRBD1 (5 bases). CDR1 is SQVTM, CDR2 ANQGSEA, per germline. This CDR3 is 15 amino acids long. Trimming took 3 bases from V and 3 from J, leaving 17 bases between them. CDR3 in DNA: TGCAGCGTTGACCAAGACAGACGTGGGGACTATGGCTACACCTTC. Encoded protein: CSVDQDRRGDYGYTF.

The chain couples TRBV5-1 to TRBJ1-1; D gene ambiguous. Germline CDR1 reads SGHRS; CDR2 reads YFSETQ. The CDR3 runs to 15 residues. Trimming cost V 0 bases and J 1 base, with 10 bases left between them. As DNA, the CDR3 is TGCGCCAGCAGCTTGGGGGCAGAGACGAACACTGAAGCTTTCTTT. It specifies CASSLGAETNTEAFF.